This T cell receptor beta chain was captured by sequencing in a study of CD8+ T cells in alopecia areata. Stated treatment: oral pan-JAK inhibitor, 5-10 mg twice daily. RNA, once extracted, was reverse transcribed into cDNA for use as the sequencing template. Measured with immunoSEQ multiplex PCR; TCRdb has only the in-frame clones, and not every one. Of roughly 210,000 clones in the sample, approximately 40% were seen once. In germline, CDR1 is GTSNPN, CDR2 SVGIG (reference sequence). This CDR3 has 12 amino acids. The V and J ends lost 1 base and 1 base respectively, with 5 bases between them. V usage is TRBV30 and J usage is TRBJ2-7; D unresolved. The receptor was derived from a human donor with alopecia areata. Sequences were derived from CD4+ T cells sorted from blood, sampled at approximately week 37, from a patient treated with tofacitinib. This CDR3 reads CAWSALSYEQYF. The CDR3 DNA sequence: TGTGCCTGGAGTGCACTGTCCTACGAGCAGTACTTC.